This T cell receptor beta chain is from a study of Graves' ophthalmopathy and Graves' hyperthyroidism. This clonotype was counted at least ten times. Germline-derived CDR1 and CDR2 are MDHEN and SYDVKM. The CDR3 length is 17 residues. The J segment lost 8 bases and the V segment lost 2 bases, leaving 11 bases of the junction unmatched. Amplifying from RNA transcripts, the study obtained TCR beta CDR3 regions. A first-round RT-PCR used HTBI primers, followed by a second-round multiplex PCR. TCRdb re-derived calls from the multiplex PCR reads in MiXCR, one entry per CDR3 protein. The table has 340,000 or so distinct CDR3 sequences, 15% to 20% seen once; the top ten hold 9% to 15%. In this cohort, patients with other autoimmune diseases, uncontrolled infections, pregnancy or lactation were excluded.

This clonotype was obtained from an adult man with Graves' ophthalmopathy. The chain joins TRBV28 to TRBJ1-6, with 8 nucleotides matching TRBD1. Material: peripheral blood. In DNA, the CDR3 is TGTGCCAGCAGTTTAAGGGGTACGACAGGGGTTCATTCACCCCTCCACTTT. As protein: CASSLRGTTGVHSPLHF.